This T cell receptor beta chain was retrieved from a study of T-cell memory formation after mild COVID-19. Whole-study findings and limits: The CD4+ clones that contracted clustered mainly within CM and EM, and the CD8+ clones concentrated in EMRA.

The CDR3 has 14 residues. Trimming removed 1 base from V and 1 base from J, with 5 bases in between. This clonotype was recorded many times. Its antigen remains unknown. Using its own MiXCR run on the 5' RACE reads, TCRdb lists one record per CDR3 protein. In the table there are roughly 350,000 distinct CDR3 sequences, roughly an eighth of which are singletons. The chain combines TRBV12-3 or TRBV12-4 with TRBJ1-5; D unresolved. The receptor was derived from a man in his late teens or twenties who had mild COVID-19 (a few samples of this study predate the infection). Cell type and time point are not known. Sequencing was carried out using PBMCs or a T cell subset sorted from them (not recorded which). This CDR3 reads CASSLGLSNQPQHF. The CDR3 nucleotides are TGTGCCAGCAGTTTAGGGTTAAGCAATCAGCCCCAGCATTTT.